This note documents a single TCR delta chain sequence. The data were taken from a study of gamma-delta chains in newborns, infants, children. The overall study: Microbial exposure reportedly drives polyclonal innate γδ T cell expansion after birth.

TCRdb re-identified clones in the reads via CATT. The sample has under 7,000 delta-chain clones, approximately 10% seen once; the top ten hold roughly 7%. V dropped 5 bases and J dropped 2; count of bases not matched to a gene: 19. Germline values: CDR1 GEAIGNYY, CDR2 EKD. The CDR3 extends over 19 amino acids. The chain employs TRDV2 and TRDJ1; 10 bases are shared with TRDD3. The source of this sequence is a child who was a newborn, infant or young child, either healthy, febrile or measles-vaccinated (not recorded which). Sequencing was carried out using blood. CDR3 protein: CACGLITGGSPRRTDKLIF. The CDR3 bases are TGTGCCTGTGGCCTCATTACTGGGGGATCCCCCAGGAGGACCGATAAACTCATCTTT.